The present TCR beta chain was sequenced within a study of human T cells and chemical hapten exposure. Findings and caveats of the study: There was alopecia in the donors, so their immune response may differ from that of healthy people.

Time point of the sample: pre-sensitization, week 0. Noted treatment: therapeutic diphenylcyclopropenone sensitization with weekly scalp DPC. Patients had alopecia, were aged 18 to 70, and were not pregnant. This clonotype has just a few counts. The antigen is unknown. Trimming left V 4 bases short and J 8 bases short, with 21 bases between. The germline CDR1 and CDR2 sequences are SGDLS and YYNGEE. This CDR3 region has 16 residues. How the authors handled the data: Sequenced samples showed a median of around 91,000 TCRs each, with counts running from around 24,000 to 710,000. Each CDR3 protein is one row after TCRdb ran MiXCR on the RACE reads. TCRdb assigned the V and J calls; the authors' analysis was not used. The table shows about 260,000 distinct CDR3 sequences, with about 9% occurring only once.

This sequence was found in a woman in her thirties or forties with alopecia areata. Some clones in this sample may be carry-over from other donors' samples. The chain carries TRBV9 and TRBJ1-4, with D perhaps TRBD1 (6 bases). The sample consisted of whole blood, taken in connection with sensitization to the hapten diphenylcyclopropenone (DPC). The CDR3 sequence: CASSPRPLQGREKLFF. CDR3 coding DNA: TGTGCCAGCAGCCCACGGCCTTTACAGGGACGGGAAAAACTGTTTTTT.